This T cell receptor (beta chain) was sequenced for a study of blood T cell repertoires in COVID-19. Study as a whole: Acute and convalescent COVID-19 specimens originated in the United States, Italy and Spain.

Germline V gene sequence: CDR1 SNHLY, CDR2 FYNNEI. The J segment lost 7 bases and the V segment lost 6 bases, leaving 2 bases of the junction unmatched. The CDR3 has 12 residues. Under the authors' procedure: Amplified reference gene primers provided the basis for estimating nucleated cell counts. Measured with immunoSEQ multiplex PCR; TCRdb has only the in-frame clones, and not every one. The V and J calls and clone size were taken over from that table, and D and trimming were inferred from the DNA. Of 300,000 to 400,000 clones listed, over 80% were seen once; the top ten hold less than 5.5%. In terms of age and location, participants ranged from about 18 to 95 years and lived in about 25 US areas. The study counted Cohort 3 donors as recovered given two negative PCRs, clearance, or symptom resolution.

Sequences were obtained from PBMCs or T cells enriched from blood (not recorded which). This clonotype was sampled from a man aged 25 to 40 who had recovered from COVID-19. The chain recombines TRBV2 with TRBJ2-1, with 8 bases fitting TRBD1. The CDR3 here is CASRGDRNEQFF. The CDR3 DNA is TGTGCCAGCAGGGGGGACAGGAATGAGCAGTTCTTC.